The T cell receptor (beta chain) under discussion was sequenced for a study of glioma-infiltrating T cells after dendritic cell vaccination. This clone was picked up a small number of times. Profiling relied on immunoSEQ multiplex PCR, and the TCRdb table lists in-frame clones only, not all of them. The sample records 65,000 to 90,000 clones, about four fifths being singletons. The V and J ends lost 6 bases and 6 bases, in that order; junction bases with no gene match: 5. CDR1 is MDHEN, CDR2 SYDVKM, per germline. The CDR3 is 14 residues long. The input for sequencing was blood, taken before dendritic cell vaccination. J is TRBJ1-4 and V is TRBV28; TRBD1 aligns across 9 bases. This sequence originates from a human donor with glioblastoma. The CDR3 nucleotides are TGTGCCAGCAGACCGACAGGGGGAGATGAAAAACTGTTTTTT. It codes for CASRPTGGDEKLFF. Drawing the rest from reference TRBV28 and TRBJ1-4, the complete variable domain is DVKVTQSSRYLVKRTGEKVFLECVQDMDHENMFWYRQDPGLGLRLIYFSYDVKMKEKGDIPEGYSVSREKKERFSLILESASTNQTSMYLCASRPTGGDEKLFFGSGTQLSVL.